The 9 T cell receptor beta chains reported below all come from one sample, sequenced in a study of blood T cell repertoires in COVID-19. The table came from immunoSEQ multiplex PCR; TCRdb's copy has only in-frame clones and leaves some out. This sample yields 40,000 to 45,000 clones, of which roughly nine tenths are seen a single time; approximately 4.3% belongs to the top ten. Specimen: peripheral blood. Receptor source: a man in his sixties with acute or convalescent COVID-19.

The chain has TRBV5-4 and TRBJ2-1, with 8 bases lining up with TRBD1. Germline lookup yields CDR1 SGHNT and CDR2 YYREEE (reference sequence). The V segment lost 0 bases and the J segment 8 bases; nucleotides outside the gene matches: 7. This CDR3 is 15 amino acids long. In DNA form, the CDR3 reads TGTGCCAGCAGCTTGGCGGTGACAGGGGACGATGAGCAGTTCTTC. As protein: CASSLAVTGDDEQFF.

The chain links TRBV6-2 or TRBV6-3 to TRBJ1-6; 7 nucleotides agree with TRBD1. This CDR3 region has 15 residues. From germline, CDR1 is MNHEY and CDR2 SVGEGT. Trimming removed 2 bases from V and 5 bases from J; junction bases left unmatched: 3. For the CDR3, the DNA is TGTGCCAGCAGTTACCGGGGACAGAATAATTCACCCCTCCACTTT. Its translation is CASSYRGQNNSPLHF.

In nucleotides, the CDR3 is TGTGCCAGCAAAGTCACAGGAAAAATGAACACTGAAGCTTTCTTT. Protein sequence: CASKVTGKMNTEAFF. This sequence joins TRBV5-5 and TRBJ1-1, with D maybe TRBD1 (5 bases). The CDR3 spans 15 residues. Germline lookup yields CDR1 SGHKS and CDR2 YYEKEE (reference sequence). The V end lost 6 bases, the J end lost 0 bases, and 15 bases lay between the germline ends.

In this sample, this clone turned up a few times. The chain links TRBV27 to TRBJ2-3; D is uncertain. Trimming left V 1 base short and J 5 bases short, with 7 bases between. The CDR3 extends over 13 amino acids. Germline values: CDR1 MNHEY, CDR2 SMNVEV (reference sequence). The CDR3 DNA follows: TGTGCCAGCAGTTTATTGAGGAGAGATACGCAGTATTTT. Protein product: CASSLLRRDTQYF.

The V and J genes are TRBV4-3 and TRBJ2-3, with 9 bases matching TRBD2. V gave up 2 bases and J gave up 4 bases; unmatched junction bases: 10. The V gene's germline CDR1 is LGHNA and CDR2 YSLEER. The CDR3 has 17 amino acids. CDR3 coding DNA: TGCGCCAGCAGCCAAAAGGAGGGCGGGGGGGCCGCAGATACGCAGTATTTT. Its protein is CASSQKEGGGAADTQYF.

The chain uses TRBV7-2 and TRBJ2-3; D remains unclear. The CDR3 is 14 amino acids. The germline CDR1 and CDR2 sequences are SGHTA and FQGNSA. The V end was cut by 2 bases, the J end by 2 bases, with 8 bases between. The CDR3 DNA sequence: TGTGCCAGCAGCTTATATTTCCTCACAGATACGCAGTATTTT. The encoded protein is CASSLYFLTDTQYF.

This clone was detected once. The rearrangement joins TRBV7-2 to TRBJ2-7, with a tentative D call TRBD1 (5 bases). The ends were cut back, 3 bases at V and 2 bases at J, with 11 bases in the middle. The germline V gene encodes CDR1 SGHTA and CDR2 FQGNSA. The CDR3 has 14 amino acids. The CDR3: CASSLGRQTYEQYF. The CDR3 bases are TGTGCCAGCAGCTTGGGTAGACAGACCTACGAGCAGTACTTC. The full variable domain, completed using reference TRBV7-2 and TRBJ2-7, is GAGVSQSPSNKVTEKGKDVELRCDPISGHTALYWYRQSLGQGLEFLIYFQGNSAPDKSGLPSDRFSAERTGGSVSTLTIQRTQQEDSAVYLCASSLGRQTYEQYFGPGTRLTVT.

The count of this clone is one. This chain joins TRBV18 and TRBJ1-1; D not resolved. CDR3 size: 14 residues. Trimming removed 5 bases from V and 1 base from J, with 11 bases in between. In germline, CDR1 is KGHSH, CDR2 LQKENI. The DNA of the CDR3 is TGTGCCAGCTCAACCCTCGTAGCGAACACTGAAGCTTTCTTT. This codes for CASSTLVANTEAFF.

Sample share makes this clone medium-sized. V is TRBV7-9 and J is TRBJ2-5, with D tentatively TRBD2 (6 bases). The germline CDR1 and CDR2 sequences are SEHNR and FQNEAQ (reference sequence). The CDR3 is 15 amino acids. Trimming removed 1 base from V and 1 base from J, with 10 bases in between. For the CDR3, the DNA is TGTGCCAGCAGCTTAGTCGCGGGGCTCCAAGAGACCCAGTACTTC. It is translated as CASSLVAGLQETQYF.